Listed below are T cell receptor beta chains from one sample, sequenced in a study of T cell responses to AZD1222 COVID-19 vaccine. Sequencing used immunoSEQ multiplex PCR; TCRdb keeps in-frame clones, though not all of them. The repertoire holds about 160,000 clones, with approximately 91% as singletons. Sample: peripheral blood, taken 28 days after the second AZD1222 dose. All receptors come from an adult who received the AZD1222 COVID-19 vaccine. Each CDR3 is given with its conserved first and last residue. A D gene is named only where the DNA matches it firmly. Size is stated for part of the rows, as once, few or many counts, or as a class when the clone is expanded.

clone size	V gene	J gene	D gene	CDR3 DNA	CDR3 protein
.	TRBV9	TRBJ2-7	TRBD2	TGTGCCAGCAGCGCGGAGGGGAGACTAGCGGGAGTAGGCCCGTACGAGCAGTACTTC	CASSAEGRLAGVGPYEQYF
.	TRBV12-5	TRBJ1-6	TRBD1	TGTGCTAGTGGAACTCAGGGGGTGGGGAGCTCCTATAATTCACCCCTCCACTTT	CASGTQGVGSSYNSPLHF
once	TRBV18	TRBJ1-6	.	TGTGCCAGCTCACCTCGCTCCTATAATTCACCCCTCCACTTT	CASSPRSYNSPLHF
once	TRBV27	TRBJ2-5	TRBD1	TGTGCCAGCAGTTTGGGGGGACAGGGAGGAATCCAGTACTTC	CASSLGGQGGIQYF
.	TRBV10-2	TRBJ2-7	.	TGCGCCAGCAGTAAACAGGGTGGCTACGAGCAGTACTTC	CASSKQGGYEQYF
.	TRBV7-2	TRBJ2-5	TRBD2	TGTGCCAGCACTGAAGCGGGGGGGCTTGAGACCCAGTACTTC	CASTEAGGLETQYF
few	TRBV4-3	TRBJ1-2	.	TGCGCCAGCAGCCAAGATAACCGGCAGCTAAACTATGGCTACACCTTC	CASSQDNRQLNYGYTF
.	TRBV6-6	TRBJ1-5	TRBD1	TGTGCCAGCACCGCCCTACAGGGGAATCAGCCCCAGCATTTT	CASTALQGNQPQHF
.	TRBV7-6	TRBJ1-4	.	TGTGCCACCTCCGGGACCTCTAATGAAAAACTGTTTTTT	CATSGTSNEKLFF
.	TRBV12-3/TRBV12-4	TRBJ1-1	.	TGTGCCAGCAGTTTAAGCCCTGAAGCTTTCTTT	CASSLSPEAFF
.	TRBV6-1	TRBJ1-2	.	TGTGCCAGCAGTGAATTACCCGTATGGGGCTACACCTTC	CASSELPVWGYTF
.	TRBV7-2	TRBJ1-1	TRBD1	TGTGCCAGCAGCCCGGTTTCTAGAACAGGGGCTGAAGCTTTCTTT	CASSPVSRTGAEAFF
.	TRBV4-1	TRBJ2-7	.	TGCGCCAGCAGCCACCCAGTGAGGGCCCGGGAGCAGTACTTC	CASSHPVRAREQYF
once	TRBV27	TRBJ2-1	.	TGTGCCACGAAGACAGGCCTCTACAATGAGCAGTTCTTC	CATKTGLYNEQFF
.	TRBV14	TRBJ1-3	.	TGTGCCAGCAGCGTAGTTGGTTCCTCTGGAAACACCATATATTTT	CASSVVGSSGNTIYF
.	TRBV3-1/TRBV3-2	TRBJ2-1	.	TGTGCCAGCAGCCAAGAATCAGCACCCTACAATGAGCAGTTCTTC	CASSQESAPYNEQFF
once	TRBV19	TRBJ1-5	TRBD1	TGTGCCAGTAGTGACCGGGACAGTTCTCTAGCCAATCAGCCCCAGCATTTT	CASSDRDSSLANQPQHF
.	TRBV30	TRBJ1-1	.	TGTGCCTCCCAACCTCGCACTGAAGCTTTCTTT	CASQPRTEAFF
.	TRBV7-2	TRBJ1-4	.	TGTGCCAGCAGCTGGAAGACTGATTCAAATGAAAAACTGTTTTTT	CASSWKTDSNEKLFF
.	TRBV5-4	TRBJ2-1	.	TGTGCCAGCAGCTTGGCGGGCCGTAATGAGCAGTTCTTC	CASSLAGRNEQFF
.	TRBV29-1	TRBJ1-1	.	TGCAGCGCCGAAGAGGGGGGACGCACTGAAGCTTTCTTT	CSAEEGGRTEAFF
.	TRBV4-1	TRBJ2-2	TRBD2	TGCGCCAGCAGCCTACTAGCGGTGAACACCGGGGAGCTGTTTTTT	CASSLLAVNTGELFF
.	TRBV6-6	TRBJ2-5	.	TGTGCCAGCAGTTACGGGGTTCGTGAGGGCCAGGAGTACTTC	CASSYGVREGQEYF